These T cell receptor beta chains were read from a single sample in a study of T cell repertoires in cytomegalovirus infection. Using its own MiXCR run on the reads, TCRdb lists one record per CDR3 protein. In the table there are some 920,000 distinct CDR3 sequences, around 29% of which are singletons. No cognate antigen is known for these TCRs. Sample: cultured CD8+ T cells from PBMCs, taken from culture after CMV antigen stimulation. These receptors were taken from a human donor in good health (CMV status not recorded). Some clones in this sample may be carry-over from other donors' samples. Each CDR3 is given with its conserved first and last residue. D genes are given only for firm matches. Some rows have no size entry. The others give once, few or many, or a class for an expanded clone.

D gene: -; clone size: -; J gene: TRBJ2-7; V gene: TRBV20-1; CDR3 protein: CSAGSQGVRYEQYF; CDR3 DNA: TGCAGTGCTGGAAGCCAGGGTGTCCGCTACGAGCAGTACTTC
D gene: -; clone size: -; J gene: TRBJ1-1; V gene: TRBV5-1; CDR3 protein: CASSMYSIMGEAFF; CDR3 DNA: TGCGCCAGCAGCATGTACAGCATCATGGGAGAAGCTTTCTTT
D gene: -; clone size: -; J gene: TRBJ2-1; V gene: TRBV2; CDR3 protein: CASVPPGSSGNEQFF; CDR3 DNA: TGTGCCAGCGTCCCCCCGGGTTCTTCGGGCAATGAGCAGTTCTTC
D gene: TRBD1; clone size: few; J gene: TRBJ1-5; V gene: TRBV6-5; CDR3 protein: CASSYRWDREKFGNQPQHF; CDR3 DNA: TGTGCCAGCAGTTACCGCTGGGACAGGGAAAAATTTGGGAATCAGCCCCAGCATTTT
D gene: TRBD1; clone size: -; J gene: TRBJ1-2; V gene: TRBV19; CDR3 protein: CASSLQGAAYGYTF; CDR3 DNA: TGTGCCAGTAGCCTACAGGGGGCCGCGTATGGCTACACCTTC
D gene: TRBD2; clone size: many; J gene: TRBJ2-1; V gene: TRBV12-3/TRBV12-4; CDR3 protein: CASSSRGLDRNEQFF; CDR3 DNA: TGTGCCAGCAGTTCCCGGGGACTAGACAGGAATGAGCAGTTCTTC
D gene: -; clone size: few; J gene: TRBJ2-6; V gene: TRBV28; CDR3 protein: CASSSQAHANVLTF; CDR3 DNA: TGTGCCAGCAGTTCACAGGCCCATGCCAACGTCCTGACTTTC
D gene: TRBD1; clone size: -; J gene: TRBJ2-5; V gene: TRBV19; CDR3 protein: CASSIPGQTQETQYF; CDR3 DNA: TGTGCCAGTAGTATACCGGGACAGACACAAGAGACCCAGTACTTC
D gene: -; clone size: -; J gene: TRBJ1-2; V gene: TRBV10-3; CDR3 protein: CAIRRQAPGDGYTF; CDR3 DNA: TGTGCCATCAGAAGACAGGCCCCGGGGGATGGCTACACCTTC
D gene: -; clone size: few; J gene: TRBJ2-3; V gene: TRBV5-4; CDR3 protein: CASSSGLPRETDTQYF; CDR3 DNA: TGTGCCAGCAGCTCAGGACTCCCGAGGGAAACAGATACGCAGTATTTT
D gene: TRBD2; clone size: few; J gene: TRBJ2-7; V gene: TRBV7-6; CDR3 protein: CASSTPASGHYEQYF; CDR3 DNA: TGTGCCAGCAGCACCCCCGCTAGCGGGCACTACGAGCAGTACTTC
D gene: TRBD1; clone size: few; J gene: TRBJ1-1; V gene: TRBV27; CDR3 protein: CASFQGAWNTEAFF; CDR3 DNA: TGTGCCAGCTTCCAGGGGGCTTGGAACACTGAAGCTTTCTTT
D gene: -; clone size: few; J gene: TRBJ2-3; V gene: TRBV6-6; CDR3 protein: CASSYASFQYF; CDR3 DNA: TGTGCCAGCAGTTACGCGTCGTTCCAGTATTTT
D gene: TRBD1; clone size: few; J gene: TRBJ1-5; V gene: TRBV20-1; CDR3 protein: CSAPSGTGFYSNQPQHF; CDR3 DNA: TGCAGTGCTCCCTCCGGGACAGGGTTCTATAGCAATCAGCCCCAGCATTTT
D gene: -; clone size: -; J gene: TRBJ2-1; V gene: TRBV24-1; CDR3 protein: CATSGTENNEQFF; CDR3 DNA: TGTGCCACCAGCGGGACTGAAAACAATGAGCAGTTCTTC
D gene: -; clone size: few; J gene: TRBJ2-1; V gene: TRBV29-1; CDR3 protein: CSVEGQRGNNEQFF; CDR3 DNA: TGCAGCGTTGAGGGGCAGAGGGGAAACAATGAGCAGTTCTTC
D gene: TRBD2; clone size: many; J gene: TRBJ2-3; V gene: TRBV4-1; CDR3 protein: CASSQLLAGPTDTQYF; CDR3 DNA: TGCGCCAGCAGCCAGCTCCTAGCGGGACCCACAGATACGCAGTATTTT
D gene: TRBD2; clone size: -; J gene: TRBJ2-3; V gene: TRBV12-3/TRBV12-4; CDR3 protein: CANRPGLAGGTYTDTQYF; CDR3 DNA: TGTGCCAACAGGCCCGGACTAGCGGGGGGGACGTACACAGATACGCAGTATTTT
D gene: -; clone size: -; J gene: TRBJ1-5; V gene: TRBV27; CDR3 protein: CASSSVGANQPQHF; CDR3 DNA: TGTGCCAGCAGTTCGGTAGGGGCGAATCAGCCCCAGCATTTT
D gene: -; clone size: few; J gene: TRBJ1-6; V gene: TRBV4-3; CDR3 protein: CASSQDEGPFSPLHF; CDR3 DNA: TGCGCCAGCAGCCAAGATGAGGGTCCCTTTTCACCCCTCCACTTT
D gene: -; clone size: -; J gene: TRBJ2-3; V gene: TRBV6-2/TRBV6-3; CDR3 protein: CASGRGGSTDTQYF; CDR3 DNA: TGTGCCAGCGGCAGGGGAGGGTCTACAGATACGCAGTATTTT
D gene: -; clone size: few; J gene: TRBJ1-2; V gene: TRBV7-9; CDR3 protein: CASTRDINYGYTF; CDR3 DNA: TGTGCCAGCACCCGAGACATTAACTATGGCTACACCTTC
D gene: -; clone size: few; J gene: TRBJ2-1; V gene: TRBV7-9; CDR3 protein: CASTSRQGLDEQFF; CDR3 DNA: TGTGCCAGCACCTCCAGACAGGGACTTGATGAGCAGTTCTTC
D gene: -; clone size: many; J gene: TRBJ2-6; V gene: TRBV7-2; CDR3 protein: CASSAGTPSGANVLTF; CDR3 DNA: TGTGCCAGCAGCGCCGGGACCCCCTCTGGGGCCAACGTCCTGACTTTC
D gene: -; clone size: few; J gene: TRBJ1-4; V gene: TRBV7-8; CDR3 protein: CASSAQGGSGLFF; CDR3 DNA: TGTGCCAGCAGCGCTCAGGGTGGTAGTGGGCTGTTTTTT
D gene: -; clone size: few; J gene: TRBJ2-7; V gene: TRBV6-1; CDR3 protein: CASSEGSGKQLYEQYF; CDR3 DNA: TGTGCCAGCAGTGAAGGGTCTGGGAAGCAACTCTACGAGCAGTACTTC
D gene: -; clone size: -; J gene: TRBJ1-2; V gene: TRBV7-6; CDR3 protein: CASTPGRGAGYTF; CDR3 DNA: TGTGCCAGCACCCCTGGGCGCGGGGCTGGCTACACCTTC